The sequence of this T cell receptor beta chain was determined in a study of graft-versus-host responses after intestinal transplantation (dated by TCRdb to the early 2020s). For the study in its entirety: Multivisceral, liver-intestinal, or isolated intestinal transplants were received by the recipients. The cohort enrolled 24 intestinal transplant recipients, one of whom was a retransplant, and a few patients without pretransplant specimens were excluded. A peak of at least 4% donor T cells among recipient peripheral blood mononuclear cells was the definition used for donor T cell macrochimerism. To identify alloreactive clones, pre-transplant mixed lymphocyte reaction products were sequenced and then compared with unstimulated pre-transplant donor and recipient T cells. After intestinal transplantation, graft-versus-host and host-versus-graft alloreactive T cell clones were followed in the graft, circulation and bone marrow using bulk TCR-beta CDR3 sequencing. All recipients received anti-thymocyte globulin induction followed by maintenance tacrolimus and steroids for 3 to 4 years. Samples from three later patients were sequenced in-house on an Illumina MiSeq with MiXCR processing rather than by the commercial service.

The paper as a whole reports these results and caveats: GvH clones were detected in recipient bone marrow, and some appeared earlier in ileal mucosa or blood, consistent with an intestinal mucosal origin. Early after transplant, declines in HvG clones were associated with peak levels of circulating GvH clones. In patients with donor T cell macrochimerism, the allografts had high GvH to HvG T cell clonal ratios. The relatively low number and heterogeneity of intestinal transplant patients limited the conclusions.

This clone was observed once. Its antigen is not yet known. No quality values exist for individual bases; no much larger clone is one base distant. Libraries were prepared through the immunoSEQ multiplex PCR assay. In most patients, genomic DNA was isolated using the Qiagen DNeasy Blood and Tissue Kit and sent frozen to Adaptive Biotechnologies for TCR sequencing. Adaptive Biotechnologies carried out high-throughput TCR-beta CDR3 sequencing of genomic DNA for most patients. As for the authors' bioinformatics: TCR sequencing data for some 17 patients were retrieved from Adaptive's ImmunoSEQ software; three other patients were processed with MiXCR and VDJtools. To correct CD4 versus CD8 sorting errors, sequences present in both subsets at a frequency ratio below 5:1 were removed. CDR3 nucleotide sequences shared between donor and recipient were removed because the origin of such sequences could not be assigned. Alloreactive clones required at least 2-fold expansion over unstimulated cells and minimum CFSE-low frequency of 0.002% (template counts) or 0.001% (read counts). Clones detected in sequenced pre-transplant spleen, lymph node, or MLR CFSE-low populations of the donor or recipient were defined as mappable. Cumulative frequency of alloreactive clones was calculated as a percentage of all sequences weighted by copy number. TCRdb provides this immuneACCESS table in a form limited to in-frame rearrangements. Some clones are lacking; in checked studies, under half of them reflect an unresolved V gene, and why the rest are absent is not known. That table is the source of V, J and clone size, and D and trimming were worked out from the DNA. The table for this sample lists tens of thousands of clones; under 85% of them were counted only once. The top ten clonotypes cover about 18% of the sample.

According to the study, the label for this sample's time point signals: cells obtained before transplantation from donor or recipient. CD3+CD4+ and CD3+CD8+ populations were FACS-sorted from unstimulated pre-transplant donor and recipient cells taken from spleen or lymph nodes. The CDR3 has 15 amino acids, counting the end cysteine and phenylalanine. The read is trimmed to its CDR3 DNA, 45 bases read in frame from base 1. The trim is 4 bases for V and 0 bases for J, with a gap of 12 bases between the germline ends. The germline V gene yields SGHRS for CDR1 and YFSETQ for CDR2. This receptor was identified in a human donor who received an intestinal transplant. The source material was unstimulated CD8+ T cells sorted from spleen or lymph node cells, sampled before intestinal transplant. Recombination linked TRBV5-1 to TRBJ2-3; the D gene is not confidently resolved. The CDR3 loop reads CASSPRIGSTDTQYF. In nucleotide form, the sequence is TGCGCCAGCAGCCCGCGTATCGGGAGCACAGATACGCAGTATTTT.